This is a list of T cell receptor beta chains from one sample in a study of control samples from healthy donors and cancer patients. Produced via immunoSEQ multiplex PCR; TCRdb's table is partial and in-frame only. In the table there are 170,000 or so clones, over 80% of which are singletons. The sample was blood. All receptors derive from a man aged 18 to 30 in good health. Both conserved end residues are part of each CDR3. The D gene is left open where the match is weak. Rows may omit the clone size; those that give it use once, few, many or a size class.

J gene | V gene | clone size | D gene | CDR3 protein | CDR3 DNA
TRBJ2-1 | TRBV11-1 | NA | TRBD1 | CASSPPTGGYNEQFF | TGTGCCAGCAGCCCACCGACAGGGGGATACAATGAGCAGTTCTTC
TRBJ1-5 | TRBV3-1/TRBV3-2 | NA | NA | CASSQDRYQPQHF | TGTGCCAGCAGCCAAGACAGGTATCAGCCCCAGCATTTT
TRBJ2-7 | TRBV11-3 | NA | NA | CASSLDGYEQYF | TGTGCCAGCAGCTTAGATGGGTACGAGCAGTACTTC
TRBJ2-1 | TRBV9 | NA | TRBD2 | CASSASGGAYNEQFF | TGTGCCAGCAGCGCCAGCGGGGGAGCCTACAATGAGCAGTTCTTC
TRBJ2-1 | TRBV7-9 | NA | TRBD2 | CASSLAQAGGVYNEQFF | TGTGCCAGCAGCTTAGCGCAGGCCGGGGGGGTCTACAATGAGCAGTTCTTC
TRBJ2-7 | TRBV2 | few | TRBD1 | CASRTGGRHEQYF | TGTGCCAGCAGGACAGGGGGCAGGCACGAGCAGTACTTC
TRBJ2-3 | TRBV15 | NA | NA | CATSRDPADTQYF | TGTGCCACCAGCAGAGATCCGGCAGATACGCAGTATTTT
TRBJ2-7 | TRBV3-1/TRBV3-2 | NA | NA | CASEGGASYEQYF | TGTGCCAGCGAGGGGGGGGCAAGCTACGAGCAGTACTTC
TRBJ2-1 | TRBV24-1 | NA | TRBD2 | CATSGERGYSYNEQFF | TGTGCCACCAGTGGTGAGCGGGGTTACTCCTACAATGAGCAGTTCTTC
TRBJ1-3 | TRBV11-2 | NA | TRBD1 | CASRDRESGNTIYF | TGTGCCAGCAGGGACAGGGAGTCGGGAAACACCATATATTTT
TRBJ1-1 | TRBV2 | NA | TRBD1 | CASRGNRGDPEAFF | TGTGCCAGCAGGGGGAACAGGGGGGATCCTGAAGCTTTCTTT
TRBJ2-7 | TRBV2 | NA | TRBD2 | CASSDPRLAGALSYEQYF | TGTGCCAGCAGTGACCCAAGACTAGCGGGGGCCCTATCCTACGAGCAGTACTTC
TRBJ2-5 | TRBV25-1 | NA | NA | CASSVWGQETQYF | TGTGCCAGCAGTGTTTGGGGACAAGAGACCCAGTACTTC
TRBJ2-7 | TRBV4-1 | NA | NA | CASSQEARGHEQYF | TGCGCCAGCAGCCAAGAGGCCAGGGGCCACGAGCAGTACTTC
TRBJ1-1 | TRBV28 | NA | TRBD1 | CASSLRQGLAFF | TGTGCCAGCAGTTTACGACAGGGGTTAGCTTTCTTT
TRBJ2-3 | TRBV3-1/TRBV3-2 | NA | TRBD2 | CASSQDPPLRGTDTQYF | TGTGCCAGCAGCCAAGATCCCCCACTGCGGGGGACAGATACGCAGTATTTT
TRBJ1-5 | TRBV18 | NA | NA | CASSPIGGNNQPQHF | TGTGCCAGCTCACCGATAGGGGGAAACAATCAGCCCCAGCATTTT
TRBJ1-1 | TRBV19 | NA | NA | CASSRGRGDTEAFF | TGTGCCAGTAGCCGGGGGCGAGGGGACACTGAAGCTTTCTTT
TRBJ2-5 | TRBV12-3/TRBV12-4 | NA | NA | CASSQDRQGTQYF | TGTGCCAGCAGTCAAGACAGACAAGGGACCCAGTACTTC
TRBJ2-5 | TRBV29-1 | NA | TRBD2 | CSVPRGTSGRSGETQYF | TGCAGCGTTCCGCGGGGGACTAGCGGGAGGAGTGGGGAGACCCAGTACTTC
TRBJ2-7 | TRBV5-5 | NA | NA | CASSLGQAFYEQYF | TGTGCCAGCAGCTTAGGGCAGGCCTTCTACGAGCAGTACTTC
TRBJ2-6 | TRBV2 | NA | NA | CASGDRTGANVLTF | TGTGCCAGCGGTGACAGAACTGGGGCCAACGTCCTGACTTTC
TRBJ1-1 | TRBV29-1 | NA | NA | CSVVKGQTIEAFF | TGCAGCGTTGTTAAAGGGCAAACCATTGAAGCTTTCTTT
TRBJ2-7 | TRBV7-3 | NA | NA | CASSLLGGSAYEQYF | TGTGCCAGCAGCTTACTTGGGGGCAGTGCCTACGAGCAGTACTTC